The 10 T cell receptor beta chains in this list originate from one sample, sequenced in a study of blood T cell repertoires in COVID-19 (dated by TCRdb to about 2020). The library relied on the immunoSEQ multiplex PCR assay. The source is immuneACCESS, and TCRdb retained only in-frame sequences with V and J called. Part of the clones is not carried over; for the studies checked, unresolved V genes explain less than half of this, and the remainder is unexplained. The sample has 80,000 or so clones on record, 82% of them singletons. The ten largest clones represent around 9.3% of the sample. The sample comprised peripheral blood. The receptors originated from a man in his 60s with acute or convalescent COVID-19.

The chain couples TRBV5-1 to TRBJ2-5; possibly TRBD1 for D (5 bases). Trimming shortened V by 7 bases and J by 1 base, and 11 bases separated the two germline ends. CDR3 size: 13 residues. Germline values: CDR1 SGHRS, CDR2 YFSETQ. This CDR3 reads CASGATVQETQYF. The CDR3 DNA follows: TGCGCCAGCGGGGCTACGGTCCAAGAGACCCAGTACTTC.

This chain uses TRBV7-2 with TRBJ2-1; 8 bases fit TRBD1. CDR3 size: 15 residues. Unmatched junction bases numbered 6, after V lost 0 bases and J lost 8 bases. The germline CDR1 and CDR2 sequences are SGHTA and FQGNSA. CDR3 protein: CASSLAWTGSYEQFF. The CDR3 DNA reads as TGTGCCAGCAGCTTAGCATGGACAGGGAGCTATGAGCAGTTCTTC.

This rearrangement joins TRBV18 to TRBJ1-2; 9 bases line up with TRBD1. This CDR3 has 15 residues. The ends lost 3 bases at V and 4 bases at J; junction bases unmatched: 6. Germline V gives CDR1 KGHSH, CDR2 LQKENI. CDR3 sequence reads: CASSPPTGGAYGYTF. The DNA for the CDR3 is TGTGCCAGCTCACCCCCGACAGGGGGAGCCTATGGCTACACCTTC.

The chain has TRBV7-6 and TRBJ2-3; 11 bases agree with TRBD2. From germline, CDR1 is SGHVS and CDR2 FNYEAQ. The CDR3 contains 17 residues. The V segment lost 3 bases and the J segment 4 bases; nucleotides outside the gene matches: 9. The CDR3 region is CASSFLAGGPGADTQYF. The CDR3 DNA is TGTGCCAGCAGCTTTTTAGCGGGAGGGCCAGGCGCAGATACGCAGTATTTT.

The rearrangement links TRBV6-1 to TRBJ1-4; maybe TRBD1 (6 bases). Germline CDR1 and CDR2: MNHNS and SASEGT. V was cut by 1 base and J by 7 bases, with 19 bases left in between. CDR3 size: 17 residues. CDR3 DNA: TGTGCCAGCAGTGAAGACCCCCCGGGCAGGGGAAGTGAAAAACTGTTTTTT. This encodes CASSEDPPGRGSEKLFF.

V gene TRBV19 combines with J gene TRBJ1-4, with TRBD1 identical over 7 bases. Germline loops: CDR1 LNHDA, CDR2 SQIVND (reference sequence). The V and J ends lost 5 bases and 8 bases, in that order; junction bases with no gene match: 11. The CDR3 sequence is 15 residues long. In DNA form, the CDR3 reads TGTGCCAGTAGTGGCCTGACAGGGCCTGTAGAAAAACTGTTTTTT. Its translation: CASSGLTGPVEKLFF. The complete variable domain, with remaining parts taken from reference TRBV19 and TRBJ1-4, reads DGGITQSPKYLFRKEGQNVTLSCEQNLNHDAMYWYRQDPGQGLRLIYYSQIVNDFQKGDIAEGYSVSREKKESFPLTVTSAQKNPTAFYLCASSGLTGPVEKLFFGSGTQLSVL.

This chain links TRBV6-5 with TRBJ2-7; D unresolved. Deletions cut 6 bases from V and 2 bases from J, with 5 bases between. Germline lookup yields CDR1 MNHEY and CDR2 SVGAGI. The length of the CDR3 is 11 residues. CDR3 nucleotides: TGTGCCAGCAGCCCCGCCTACGAGCAGTACTTC. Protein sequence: CASSPAYEQYF.

CDR3 loop: CASSFGTGSNTEAFF. CDR3 in DNA: TGTGCCAGCAGCTTTGGGACAGGGTCCAACACTGAAGCTTTCTTT. The V call is TRBV5-6, the J call TRBJ1-1; 9 bases fit TRBD1. With V trimmed by 2 bases and J by 2 bases, 4 bases remained unmatched. Per the germline V gene, CDR1 is SGHDT and CDR2 is YYEEEE. The CDR3 extends over 15 amino acids.

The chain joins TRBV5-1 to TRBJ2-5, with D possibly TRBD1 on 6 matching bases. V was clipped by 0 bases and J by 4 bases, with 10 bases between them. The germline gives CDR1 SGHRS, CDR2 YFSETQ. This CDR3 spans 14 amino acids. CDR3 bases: TGCGCCAGCAGCTTGGGGGTAGGGGGAGAGACCCAGTACTTC. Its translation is CASSLGVGGETQYF.

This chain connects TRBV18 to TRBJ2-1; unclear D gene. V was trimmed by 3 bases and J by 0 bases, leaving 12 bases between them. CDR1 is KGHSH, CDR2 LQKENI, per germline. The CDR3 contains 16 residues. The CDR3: CASSPVGPYSYNEQFF. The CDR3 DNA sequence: TGTGCCAGCTCACCGGTGGGCCCCTACTCCTACAATGAGCAGTTCTTC.